These 20 T cell receptor beta chains were all obtained from the same sample, sequenced in a study of OX40 agonist ivuxolimab in advanced cancers. Repertoires were generated with immunoSEQ multiplex PCR, while TCRdb's copy carries only in-frame clones and drops some. The sample holds 6,800 or so clones, over 60% seen once. The specimen comprised CD4+ or CD8+ T cells sorted from blood, sampled in a trial of the OX40 agonist ivuxolimab. The receptors originated from an adult with an advanced solid tumor such as melanoma, head and neck, liver or kidney cancer.

The chain uses TRBV5-1 and TRBJ2-3, with D possibly matching TRBD2 (6 bases). Germline CDR1 and CDR2: SGHRS and YFSETQ. The CDR3 is made up of 16 amino acids. The V end lost 4 bases, the J end lost 2 bases, and 17 bases lay between the germline ends. Here the CDR3 DNA reads TGCGCCAGCAGCCTAGTGGGGGGTCTGAACACAGATACGCAGTATTTT. Translated: CASSLVGGLNTDTQYF. Using reference TRBV5-1 and TRBJ2-3 for the parts outside the CDR3, the full variable domain is KAGVTQTPRYLIKTRGQQVTLSCSPISGHRSVSWYQQTPGQGLQFLFEYFSETQRNKGNFPGRFSGRQFSNSRSEMNVSTLELGDSALYLCASSLVGGLNTDTQYFGPGTRLTVL.

This clone ranks as medium-sized (0.01 to 0.1%). This chain uses TRBV6-4 with TRBJ1-5; 7 nucleotides line up with TRBD1. The junction had 5 bases not matched to a gene; V was cut back by 3 bases and J by 3 bases. Germline-derived CDR1 and CDR2 are MRHNA and SNTAGT. This CDR3 spans 15 amino acids. CDR3 residues: CASSETGRLNQPQHF. The CDR3 DNA reads TGTGCCAGCAGTGAGACAGGGCGCCTCAATCAGCCCCAGCATTTT.

V usage is TRBV29-1 and J usage is TRBJ2-2; D is ambiguous. Trimming cost V 2 bases and J 0 bases, with 7 bases left between them. The CDR3 covers 14 residues. Germline CDR1 reads SQVTM; CDR2 reads ANQGSEA. CDR3 in amino acids: CSVERLTNTGELFF. The CDR3 DNA reads as TGCAGCGTTGAACGTCTGACGAACACCGGGGAGCTGTTTTTT.

V gene TRBV10-1 combines with J gene TRBJ2-5; the D is unclear. The CDR3 has 13 amino acids. In germline, CDR1 is WNHNN, CDR2 SYGVQD (reference sequence). V was pared by 4 bases and J by 6 bases, with 12 bases between. The DNA of the CDR3 is TGCGCCAGCAGTGTTCGGGCAGGCAAGACCCAGTACTTC. Translated: CASSVRAGKTQYF.

The rearrangement links TRBV5-1 to TRBJ2-7; unclear D gene. The CDR3 totals 15 residues. Germline lookup yields CDR1 SGHRS and CDR2 YFSETQ. Between the trimmed V and J ends, which lost 0 bases and 2 bases, there was a span of 12 bases. The CDR3 region has the DNA TGCGCCAGCAGCTTGGGAGTCGGAGACACCTACGAGCAGTACTTC. Translated: CASSLGVGDTYEQYF.

V is TRBV6-9 and J is TRBJ2-5, with D maybe TRBD1 (6 bases). CDR1 MNHGY and CDR2 SVAAGI come from the germline V gene. This CDR3 comprises 12 residues. The ends were cut back, 8 bases at V and 3 bases at J, with 10 bases in the middle. In nucleotides, the CDR3 is TGTGCCAGCCGGACAGTAGAAGAGACCCAGTACTTC. Translating gives CASRTVEETQYF.

The chain joins TRBV11-2 to TRBJ2-3; D remains unclear. The CDR3 length is 15 residues. V was trimmed by 2 bases and J by 6 bases, leaving 15 bases between them. Germline CDR1 and CDR2: SGHAT and FQNNGV. As DNA, the CDR3 is TGTGCCAGCAGCTTATTTTGGTCCCTTGGTGATACGCAGTATTTT. This gives the protein CASSLFWSLGDTQYF.

The chain recombines TRBV27 with TRBJ2-7, with 7 bases matching TRBD2. The CDR3 has 14 residues. Looked up from germline, CDR1 is MNHEY and CDR2 is SMNVEV (reference sequence). The V gene end was trimmed by 6 bases and the J gene end by 5 bases; junction bases not matched to a gene: 10. The CDR3 protein is CASRLGGVNNEQYF. DNA for the CDR3: TGTGCCAGCAGGTTGGGGGGGGTGAACAACGAGCAGTACTTC.

The chain recombines TRBV28 with TRBJ2-7; 11 nucleotides align to TRBD2. CDR1 is MDHEN, CDR2 SYDVKM, per germline. V lost 5 bases, J lost 5 bases, and 8 bases stayed unmatched. CDR3 length: 15 amino acids. In nucleotides, the CDR3 is TGTGCCAGCAGTCCCGAACTAGCGGGAGTACACGAGCAGTACTTC. Its translation is CASSPELAGVHEQYF.

The chain joins TRBV7-3 to TRBJ1-1; 10 nucleotides line up with TRBD1. Germline V CDR1 and CDR2: SGHTA, FQGTGA. CDR3 length: 13 amino acids. The J segment lost 5 bases and the V segment lost 10 bases, leaving 7 bases of the junction unmatched. Here the CDR3 DNA reads TGTGCCACGGGGACAGGGGAGACGACTGAAGCTTTCTTT. Amino acids: CATGTGETTEAFF.

The V and J genes are TRBV7-8 and TRBJ2-1, with 8 bases lining up with TRBD2. CDR1 is SGHVS, CDR2 FQNEAQ, per germline. This CDR3 is 16 amino acids long. The junction had 10 bases not matched to a gene; V was cut back by 5 bases and J by 4 bases. The CDR3 sequence is CASSKGGLELYNEQFF. The CDR3 coding sequence is TGTGCCAGCAGCAAGGGGGGACTAGAGCTTTACAATGAGCAGTTCTTC.

The rearrangement joins TRBV4-1 to TRBJ2-1; 7 bases align to TRBD2. This CDR3 is built from 14 residues. Trimming took 7 bases from V and 3 from J; bases not matched to a gene: 6. The germline V gene has CDR1 MGHRA and CDR2 YSYEKL. The CDR3 protein is CASNLAEGYNEQFF. CDR3 nucleotides: TGCGCCAGCAACCTAGCGGAGGGCTACAATGAGCAGTTCTTC.

V is TRBV28 and J is TRBJ2-1; possibly TRBD2 for D (5 bases). Looked up from germline, CDR1 is MDHEN and CDR2 is SYDVKM. V gave up 7 bases and J gave up 0 bases, with 13 bases separating them. The CDR3 covers 15 residues. The CDR3 loop reads CASTPGGGSYNEQFF. DNA of the CDR3: TGTGCCAGCACCCCCGGCGGAGGCTCCTACAATGAGCAGTTCTTC.

The chain employs TRBV19 and TRBJ2-3; TRBD2 might be the D (6 bases). V was pared by 3 bases and J by 2 bases, with 15 bases between. Germline CDR1 is LNHDA and CDR2 is SQIVND (reference sequence). This CDR3 has 16 residues. The CDR3 bases are TGTGCCAGTAGTATTCGCGGGACCCCCTCCACAGATACGCAGTATTTT. Amino acid sequence: CASSIRGTPSTDTQYF.

The genes are TRBV29-1 and TRBJ2-2; possibly TRBD2 for D (5 bases). The CDR3 extends over 12 amino acids. Deletions cut 6 bases from V and 7 bases from J, with 12 bases between. Per germline, CDR1 SQVTM and CDR2 ANQGSEA. CDR3 sequence reads: CSVTLGGGELFF. The CDR3 DNA is TGCAGCGTCACGCTAGGAGGCGGGGAGCTGTTTTTT.

This clone was recorded a few times. The chain couples TRBV28 to TRBJ1-4; TRBD1 aligns across 7 bases. The CDR3 has 16 residues. Germline V gene sequence: CDR1 MDHEN, CDR2 SYDVKM. V lost 3 bases, J lost 6 bases, and 10 bases stayed unmatched. In DNA, the CDR3 is TGTGCCAGCAGTTTGGAGATAGGGGGCGGCGATGAAAAACTGTTTTTT. Translation: CASSLEIGGGDEKLFF.

The chain is built from TRBV6-1 and TRBJ2-7, with unresolved D. Trimming removed 2 bases from V and 3 bases from J, with 14 bases in between. The germline gives CDR1 MNHNS, CDR2 SASEGT. This CDR3 contains 15 residues. The CDR3 spells CASSEPGQANYEQYF. CDR3 in DNA: TGTGCCAGCAGTGAACCTGGGCAGGCCAACTACGAGCAGTACTTC.

The CDR3 DNA reads as TGTGCCAGCAGCCCCTCCACCCGGGACAGGGGGGACTACGAGCAGTACTTC. Translated, it gives CASSPSTRDRGDYEQYF. V is TRBV14 and J is TRBJ2-7; 11 bases are shared with TRBD1. The V gene's germline CDR1 is SGHDN and CDR2 FVKESK. CDR3 length equals 17 residues. The junction had 11 bases not matched to a gene; V was cut back by 4 bases and J by 3 bases.

The chain couples TRBV9 to TRBJ2-7, with 13 bases identical to TRBD2. Germline-derived CDR1 and CDR2 are SGDLS and YYNGEE. V shed 3 bases, J shed 5 bases, and the junction held 2 bases outside the gene matches. CDR3 length: 14 amino acids. CDR3 loop: CASSGGTSGNEQYF. In DNA, the CDR3 is TGTGCCAGCAGCGGGGGGACTAGCGGGAACGAGCAGTACTTC.

This clone is termed medium-sized. The same CDR3 can be traced to other DNA sequences in this sample. V is TRBV7-6 and J is TRBJ2-7; D call uncertain. CDR3 length: 13 amino acids. CDR1 and CDR2 (germline): SGHVS, FNYEAQ. V lost 6 bases and J 3 bases, leaving 12 bases between the germline ends. This chain's CDR3 is CASSPGPNYEQYF. The CDR3 DNA sequence: TGTGCCAGCAGTCCCGGGCCCAACTACGAGCAGTACTTC.